This TCR beta chain originates from a study of early T cells in non-severe SARS-CoV-2 infection. Overall study: The input, bulk RNA from unsorted whole blood, was sequenced, and chains were unpaired.

Regarding this clonotype: The antigen is undetermined.

Unique molecular identifiers were added to individual cDNA molecules. TCRdb fed the 5' RACE reads into MiXCR, producing one record per CDR3 protein. The sample shows tens of thousands of distinct CDR3 sequences, roughly 5% of them seen only once. After removal of 6 bases from V and 2 bases from J, the junction contained 5 bases not matched to a gene. The CDR3 is 15 residues long. Germline CDR1 is MDHEN and CDR2 is SYDVKM. Study outcomes and limitations: VDJdb matching, biased toward anti-spike CD8 responses, missed private and CD4 specificities.

The specimen sequenced was whole blood. The TCR originated in an adult who was a healthcare worker with PCR-confirmed SARS-CoV-2 infection or an uninfected control (not recorded which). The chain uses TRBV28 and TRBJ2-7; 12 nucleotides agree with TRBD2. The CDR3 DNA sequence: TGTGCCAGCAGCGCTTGGACTAGCGGGGCCTACGAGCAGTACTTC. Translation gives CASSAWTSGAYEQYF.